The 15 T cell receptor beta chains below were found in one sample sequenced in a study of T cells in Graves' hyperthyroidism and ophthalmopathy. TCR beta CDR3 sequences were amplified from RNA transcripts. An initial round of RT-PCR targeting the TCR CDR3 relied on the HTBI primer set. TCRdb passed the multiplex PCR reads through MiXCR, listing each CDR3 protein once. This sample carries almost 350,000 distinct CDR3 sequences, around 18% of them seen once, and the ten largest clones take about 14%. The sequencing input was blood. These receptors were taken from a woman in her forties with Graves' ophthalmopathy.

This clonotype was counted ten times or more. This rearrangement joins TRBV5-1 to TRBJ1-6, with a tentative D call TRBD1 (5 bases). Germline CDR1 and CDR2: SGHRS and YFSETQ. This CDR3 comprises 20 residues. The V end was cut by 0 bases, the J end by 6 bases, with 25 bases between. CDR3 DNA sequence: TGCGCCAGCAGCTTGGATCGTCCAGGGACCACAATGACGGGTAATTCACCCCTCCACTTT. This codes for CASSLDRPGTTMTGNSPLHF.

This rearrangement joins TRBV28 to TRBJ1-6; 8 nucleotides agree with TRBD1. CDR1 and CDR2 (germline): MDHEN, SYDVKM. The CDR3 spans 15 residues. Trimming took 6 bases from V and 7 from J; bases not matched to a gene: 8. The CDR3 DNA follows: TGTGCCAGCAGGAACGCAGGGGGCCGAAATTCACCCCTCCACTTT. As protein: CASRNAGGRNSPLHF.

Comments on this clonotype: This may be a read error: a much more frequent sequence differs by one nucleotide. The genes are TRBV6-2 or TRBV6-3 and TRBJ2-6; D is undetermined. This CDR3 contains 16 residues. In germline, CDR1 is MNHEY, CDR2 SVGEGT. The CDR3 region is CASSYGWASRANVLTF. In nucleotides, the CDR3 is TGTGCCAGCAGTTATGGGTGGGCCTCTAGGGCCAACGTCCTGACTTTC.

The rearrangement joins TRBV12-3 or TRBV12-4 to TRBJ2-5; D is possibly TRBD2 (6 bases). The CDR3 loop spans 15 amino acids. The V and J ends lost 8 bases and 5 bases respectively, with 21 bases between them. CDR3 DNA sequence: TGTGCCAGCTCCGTAGCGGCCCAGCGTCACGAGACCCAGTACTTC. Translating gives CASSVAAQRHETQYF.

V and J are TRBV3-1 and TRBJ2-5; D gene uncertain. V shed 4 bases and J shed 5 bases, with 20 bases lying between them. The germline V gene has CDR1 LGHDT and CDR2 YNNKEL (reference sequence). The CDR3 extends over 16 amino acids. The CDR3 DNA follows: TGTGCCAGCAGCCGGCCTACCCACCAAGAGAAGGAGACCCAGTACTTC. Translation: CASSRPTHQEKETQYF.

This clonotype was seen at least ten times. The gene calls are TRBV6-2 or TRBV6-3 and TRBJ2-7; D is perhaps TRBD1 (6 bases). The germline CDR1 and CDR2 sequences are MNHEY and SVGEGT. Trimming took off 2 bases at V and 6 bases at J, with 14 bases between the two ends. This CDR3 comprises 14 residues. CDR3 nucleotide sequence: TGTGCCAGCAGTTACGTCAGGGGTTCCGGCGAGCAGTACTTC. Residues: CASSYVRGSGEQYF.

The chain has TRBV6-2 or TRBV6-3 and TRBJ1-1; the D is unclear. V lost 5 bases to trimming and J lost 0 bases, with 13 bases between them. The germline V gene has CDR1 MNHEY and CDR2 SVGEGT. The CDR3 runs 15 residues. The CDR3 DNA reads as TGTGCCAGCAGTACGAAGGACGCACTGAACACTGAAGCTTTCTTT. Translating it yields CASSTKDALNTEAFF.

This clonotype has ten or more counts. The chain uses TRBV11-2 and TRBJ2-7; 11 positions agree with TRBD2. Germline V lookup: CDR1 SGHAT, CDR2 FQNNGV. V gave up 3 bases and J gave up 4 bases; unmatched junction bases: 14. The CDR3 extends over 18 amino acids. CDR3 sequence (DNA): TGTGCCAGCAGCTTTCGGCCAGGGGTAGCGGGAGGGCGATACGAGCAGTACTTC. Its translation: CASSFRPGVAGGRYEQYF. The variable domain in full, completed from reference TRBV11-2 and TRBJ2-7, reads EAGVAQSPRYKIIEKRQSVAFWCNPISGHATLYWYQQILGQGPKLLIQFQNNGVVDDSQLPKDRFSAERLKGVDSTLKIQPAKLEDSAVYLCASSFRPGVAGGRYEQYFGPGTRLTVT.

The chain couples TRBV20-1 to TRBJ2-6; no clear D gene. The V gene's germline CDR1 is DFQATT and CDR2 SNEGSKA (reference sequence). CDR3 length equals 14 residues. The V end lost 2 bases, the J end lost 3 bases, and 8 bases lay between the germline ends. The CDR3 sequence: CSARPGGGANVLTF. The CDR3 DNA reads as TGCAGTGCTAGACCGGGCGGTGGGGCCAACGTCCTGACTTTC.

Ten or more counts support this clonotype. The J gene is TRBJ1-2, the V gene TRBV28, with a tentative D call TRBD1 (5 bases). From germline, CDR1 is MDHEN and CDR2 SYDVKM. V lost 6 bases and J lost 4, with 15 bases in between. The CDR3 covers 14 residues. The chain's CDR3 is CASSSQGKGYGYTF. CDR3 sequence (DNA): TGTGCCAGCAGCTCCCAGGGCAAAGGCTATGGCTACACCTTC.

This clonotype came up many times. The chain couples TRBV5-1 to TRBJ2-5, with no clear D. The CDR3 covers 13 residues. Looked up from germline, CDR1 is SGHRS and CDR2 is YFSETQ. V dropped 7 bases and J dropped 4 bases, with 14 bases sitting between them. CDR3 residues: CASARTSAETQYF. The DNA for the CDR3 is TGCGCCAGCGCCCGGACCTCGGCAGAGACCCAGTACTTC.

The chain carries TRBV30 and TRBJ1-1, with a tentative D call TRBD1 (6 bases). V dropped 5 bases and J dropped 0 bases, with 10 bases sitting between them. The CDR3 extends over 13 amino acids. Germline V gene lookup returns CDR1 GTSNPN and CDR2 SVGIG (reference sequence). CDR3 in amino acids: CAWAGTLNTEAFF. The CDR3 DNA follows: TGTGCCTGGGCCGGGACATTGAACACTGAAGCTTTCTTT.

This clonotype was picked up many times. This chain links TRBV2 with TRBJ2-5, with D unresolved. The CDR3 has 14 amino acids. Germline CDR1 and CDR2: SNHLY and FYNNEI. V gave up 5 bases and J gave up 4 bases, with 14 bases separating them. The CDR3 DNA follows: TGTGCCAGCAGTTTTACTCGCAAGAGAGAGACCCAGTACTTC. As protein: CASSFTRKRETQYF.

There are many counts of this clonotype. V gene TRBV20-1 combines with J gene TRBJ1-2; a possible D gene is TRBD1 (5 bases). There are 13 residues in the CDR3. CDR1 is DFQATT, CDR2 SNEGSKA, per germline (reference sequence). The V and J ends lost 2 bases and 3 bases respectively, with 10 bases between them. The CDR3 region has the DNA TGCAGTGCTAGAATACCAGGGCACTATGGCTACACCTTC. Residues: CSARIPGHYGYTF.

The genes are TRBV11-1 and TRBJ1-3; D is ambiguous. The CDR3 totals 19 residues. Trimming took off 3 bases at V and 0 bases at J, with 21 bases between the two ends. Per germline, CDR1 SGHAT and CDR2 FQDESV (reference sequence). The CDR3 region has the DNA TGTGCCAGCAGCTTTCTCTTACGGATCCCGTTATCCTCTGGAAACACCATATATTTT. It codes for CASSFLLRIPLSSGNTIYF.